These 27 T cell receptor beta chains came from one sample sequenced in a study of beta chain features in type 1 diabetes. The study reverse transcribed the entire isolated RNA, so it sequenced expressed TCRB transcripts. The table came from immunoSEQ multiplex PCR; TCRdb's copy has only in-frame clones and leaves some out. The sample includes around 310,000 clones, roughly 13% of them seen just once. Their cognate antigens are unknown. The study's findings and limits: Moderately but significantly shorter TCRB CDR3s were found in Type 1 diabetes patients in all four CD4+ subsets.

What was sequenced was naive CD4+ T cells from blood. Every receptor here comes from a woman younger than 35 with type 1 diabetes.

This clone appeared a few times. The chain has TRBV2 and TRBJ1-1, with unresolved D. V shed 0 bases and J shed 1 base, with 6 bases lying between them. The CDR3 has 14 residues. Germline V lookup: CDR1 SNHLY, CDR2 FYNNEI. CDR3 sequence reads: CASSEAQRNTEAFF. The CDR3 DNA sequence: TGTGCCAGCAGTGAAGCACAGAGGAACACTGAAGCTTTCTTT.

The chain uses TRBV5-4 and TRBJ2-5; maybe TRBD1 (6 bases). V gave up 3 bases and J gave up 2 bases, with 11 bases separating them. Germline CDR1 and CDR2: SGHNT and YYREEE (reference sequence). The CDR3 covers 14 residues. The DNA for the CDR3 is TGTGCCAGCAGCTCAGGGACACTTCAAGAGACCCAGTACTTC. Its translation: CASSSGTLQETQYF. Filled out from reference TRBV5-4 and TRBJ2-5, the complete variable domain reads ETGVTQSPTHLIKTRGQQVTLRCSSQSGHNTVSWYQQALGQGPQFIFQYYREEENGRGNFPPRFSGLQFPNYSSELNVNALELDDSALYLCASSSGTLQETQYFGPGTRLLVL.

This clone was seen only a few times. The chain carries TRBV4-1 and TRBJ2-1, with a weak D call TRBD2 (5 bases). The CDR3 runs to 15 residues. V gave up 0 bases and J gave up 6 bases, with 12 bases separating them. Germline values: CDR1 MGHRA, CDR2 YSYEKL. The CDR3 is CASSQEGSKSNEQFF. In nucleotides, the CDR3 is TGCGCCAGCAGCCAAGAAGGGAGCAAGAGCAATGAGCAGTTCTTC.

There are a few counts of this clone. The rearrangement uses TRBV19 and TRBJ2-1, with 12 bases fitting TRBD2. This CDR3 has 14 residues. Trimming cost V 6 bases and J 4 bases; bases outside gene matches: 1. In germline, CDR1 is LNHDA, CDR2 SQIVND (reference sequence). The CDR3 is CASSGLAGYNEQFF. In DNA, the CDR3 is TGTGCCAGTAGCGGACTAGCGGGGTACAATGAGCAGTTCTTC.

This chain connects TRBV9 to TRBJ1-1; 7 bases are a match to TRBD1. Germline V lookup: CDR1 SGDLS, CDR2 YYNGEE. J lost 2 bases, V lost 0 bases, and 7 bases had no gene match. This CDR3 has 16 residues. Here the CDR3 reads CASSVGLGTANTEAFF. CDR3 sequence (DNA): TGTGCCAGCAGCGTAGGACTCGGGACAGCCAACACTGAAGCTTTCTTT.

The V gene is TRBV25-1, the J gene TRBJ2-1, with 10 bases that match TRBD1. J gave up 7 bases and V 4 bases, and 7 bases lay outside the gene matches. CDR1 and CDR2 (germline): MGHDK, SYGVNS. This CDR3 has 15 residues. For the CDR3, the DNA is TGTGCCAGCAGTGGAAGGACAGGGGGTAGTAATGAGCAGTTCTTC. Its protein is CASSGRTGGSNEQFF.

This clone was observed a handful of times. The chain uses TRBV5-4 and TRBJ2-1; TRBD2 matches at 12 bases. CDR1 and CDR2 from the germline V gene are SGHNT and YYREEE (reference sequence). The CDR3 loop spans 15 amino acids. V lost 4 bases, J lost 6 bases, and 5 bases stayed unmatched. Written as DNA, the CDR3 is TGTGCCAGCAGCAGACCGGGACTAGCGGGCAATGAGCAGTTCTTC. It encodes CASSRPGLAGNEQFF.

This clone was seen a handful of times. The chain links TRBV4-3 to TRBJ1-5; possible D gene TRBD1, 6 bases. The CDR3 totals 20 residues. CDR1 is LGHNA and CDR2 is YSLEER in the germline V gene. The V end lost 2 bases, the J end lost 2 bases, and 25 bases lay between the germline ends. The CDR3 DNA sequence: TGCGCCAGCAGCCAATCTTTTCCAGCACAGGGCGGGTATGGCAATCAGCCCCAGCATTTT. Its protein product is CASSQSFPAQGGYGNQPQHF.

This clone was seen more than once but under ten times. The chain uses TRBV5-1 and TRBJ2-7; D perhaps matches TRBD1 (7 bases). The CDR3 totals 14 residues. Trimming removed 0 bases at V and 6 bases at J, with 13 bases between. CDR1 is SGHRS, CDR2 YFSETQ, per germline. CDR3 protein: CASSLGAQGGEQYV. The CDR3 nucleotides are TGCGCCAGCAGCTTGGGCGCCCAGGGGGGCGAGCAGTACGTC.

The chain joins TRBV4-3 to TRBJ1-3; D ambiguous. The V end was cut by 0 bases, the J end by 0 bases, with 9 bases between. CDR1 and CDR2 (germline): LGHNA, YSLEER. CDR3 length: 16 residues. The CDR3 loop is CASSQERLRSGNTIYF. Written as DNA, the CDR3 is TGCGCCAGCAGCCAAGAAAGACTCCGCTCTGGAAACACCATATATTTT.

This chain uses TRBV6-6 with TRBJ2-7; 7 bases align to TRBD1. CDR3 length: 16 residues. Germline V gives CDR1 MNHNY, CDR2 SVGAGI (reference sequence). V gave up 2 bases and J gave up 6 bases; unmatched junction bases: 13. CDR3 residues: CASSYQLTQGQSEQYF. The CDR3 DNA is TGTGCCAGCAGTTACCAACTCACACAGGGGCAGTCCGAGCAGTACTTC.

This chain connects TRBV7-2 to TRBJ2-5, with 7 bases fitting TRBD2. Germline CDR1 and CDR2: SGHTA and FQGNSA. The V gene end was trimmed by 6 bases and the J gene end by 5 bases; junction bases not matched to a gene: 9. The CDR3 totals 14 residues. As DNA, the CDR3 is TGTGCCAGCAGTTTCTTGGTGGGAGGGGAGACCCAGTACTTC. It is translated as CASSFLVGGETQYF.

The rearrangement uses TRBV5-6 and TRBJ2-5; TRBD1 aligns across 8 bases. Germline CDR1 SGHDT, CDR2 YYEEEE. The CDR3 has 16 amino acids. The trim removed 0 bases at V and 2 bases at J, leaving 6 bases unmatched. CDR3: CASSLDQGAVQETQYF. CDR3 DNA: TGTGCCAGCAGCTTGGATCAGGGGGCCGTACAAGAGACCCAGTACTTC.

The V and J genes are TRBV19 and TRBJ2-5; maybe TRBD2 (5 bases). V was shortened by 6 bases and J by 6 bases, with 17 bases between the two germline ends. The CDR3 is made up of 14 amino acids. Germline V lookup: CDR1 LNHDA, CDR2 SQIVND (reference sequence). The CDR3 reads CASRITAGGQTQYF. The DNA of the CDR3 is TGTGCCAGTAGGATTACCGCGGGCGGGCAGACCCAGTACTTC.

In its sample, this clone was seen a few times. The chain recombines TRBV29-1 with TRBJ1-2; maybe TRBD1 (5 bases). The CDR3 runs to 14 residues. Germline CDR1 is SQVTM and CDR2 is ANQGSEA. Trimming removed 1 base from V and 8 bases from J, with 17 bases in between. The CDR3 coding sequence is TGCAGCGTTGAAGTCGTGTCAGGACATGAAGGCTACACCTTC. Translating it yields CSVEVVSGHEGYTF.

Details on this clone: This same CDR3 is encoded by further DNA sequences in the sample. The chain recombines TRBV9 with TRBJ1-2, with TRBD1 as a possible D gene (5 bases). Germline loops: CDR1 SGDLS, CDR2 YYNGEE. Trimming took 0 bases from V and 2 from J, leaving 8 bases between them. The CDR3 is 14 residues long. The CDR3 here is CASSVGSGNYGYTF. CDR3 nucleotides: TGTGCCAGCAGCGTAGGGTCAGGGAACTATGGCTACACCTTC.

This clone was seen only once. The chain recombines TRBV25-1 with TRBJ2-1; a possible D gene is TRBD2 (6 bases). The CDR3 consists of 17 residues. The germline V gene has CDR1 MGHDK and CDR2 SYGVNS. Trimming cost V 4 bases and J 0 bases, with 16 bases left between them. The CDR3 spells CASSGRGVADSYNEQFF. The CDR3 DNA is TGTGCCAGCAGTGGACGGGGTGTAGCGGACTCCTACAATGAGCAGTTCTTC.

This chain joins TRBV5-1 and TRBJ2-7, with TRBD1 matching 7 bases. With 0 bases clipped from V and 0 bases from J, the junction kept 3 bases outside the gene matches. CDR3 length equals 15 residues. Germline CDR1 SGHRS, CDR2 YFSETQ. The CDR3 bases are TGCGCCAGCAGCTTGGTACAGGGGACCTCCTACGAGCAGTACGTC. It encodes CASSLVQGTSYEQYV.

In this sample, this clone turned up many times. The chain has TRBV7-2 and TRBJ2-1, with a possible D match to TRBD2 (6 bases). Trimming removed 0 bases at V and 12 bases at J, with 12 bases between. This CDR3 region has 13 residues. Germline CDR1 SGHTA, CDR2 FQGNSA. The CDR3 DNA follows: TGTGCCAGCAGCTTAGCCTATTCCGGGGGGCAGTTCTTC. Amino acid sequence: CASSLAYSGGQFF.

This clone showed up just a few times. The chain uses TRBV27 and TRBJ2-1, with 10 bases that match TRBD1. V shed 8 bases, J shed 7 bases, and the junction held 5 bases outside the gene matches. The CDR3 is 13 residues long. Germline lookup yields CDR1 MNHEY and CDR2 SMNVEV (reference sequence). CDR3 region: CASGWDRGNEQFF. The DNA for the CDR3 is TGTGCCAGCGGTTGGGACAGGGGAAATGAGCAGTTCTTC.

This chain connects TRBV18 to TRBJ2-5; D is possibly TRBD2 (6 bases). CDR3 length: 16 residues. The germline V gene has CDR1 KGHSH and CDR2 LQKENI. Trimming took 6 bases from V and 2 from J, leaving 19 bases between them. CDR3 DNA: TGTGCCAGCTCTCGCGCGGCGGCGGGATTACAAGAGACCCAGTACTTC. Protein: CASSRAAAGLQETQYF.

The CDR3 DNA sequence: TGTGCCTGGAGTGAAGGGCTAGCGATCGGGGCCGGGGAGCTGTTTTTT. Its translation is CAWSEGLAIGAGELFF. The genes are TRBV30 and TRBJ2-2; D is possibly TRBD2 (6 bases). Germline lookup yields CDR1 GTSNPN and CDR2 SVGIG (reference sequence). V lost 1 base and J 6 bases, leaving 18 bases between the germline ends. The CDR3 spans 16 residues.

The chain joins TRBV11-2 to TRBJ2-1, with 8 bases fitting TRBD2. Unmatched junction bases numbered 5, after V lost 1 base and J lost 6 bases. This CDR3 has 15 amino acids. Germline V gene sequence: CDR1 SGHAT, CDR2 FQNNGV. The chain's CDR3 is CASSLALGLANEQFF. In DNA form, the CDR3 reads TGTGCCAGCAGCTTAGCCCTAGGACTAGCCAATGAGCAGTTCTTC.

The CDR3 region is CASSSTGTYGYTF. The CDR3 DNA sequence: TGTGCCAGCAGTTCTACAGGGACCTATGGCTACACCTTC. This rearrangement joins TRBV7-2 to TRBJ1-2; D possibly corresponds to TRBD1 (6 bases). Germline CDR1 SGHTA, CDR2 FQGNSA. Trimming removed 6 bases at V and 4 bases at J, with 12 bases between. CDR3 length: 13 amino acids.

The chain joins TRBV30 to TRBJ2-2, with 11 bases lining up with TRBD2. This CDR3 has 16 residues. Trimming cost V 7 bases and J 4 bases; bases outside gene matches: 11. Germline V CDR1 and CDR2: GTSNPN, SVGIG (reference sequence). The CDR3 here is CASTYGGTSGTGELFF. In DNA, the CDR3 is TGTGCCTCGACCTATGGGGGGACTAGCGGCACCGGGGAGCTGTTTTTT.

Of note for this clone: Different DNA sequences within this sample yield the same CDR3. The chain links TRBV5-4 to TRBJ1-2; weak D call: TRBD1 (5 bases). V was cut by 0 bases and J by 2 bases, with 5 bases left in between. This CDR3 has 13 amino acids. Germline CDR1 reads SGHNT; CDR2 reads YYREEE (reference sequence). The chain's CDR3 is CASSLGQNYGYTF. CDR3 coding DNA: TGTGCCAGCAGCTTGGGACAGAACTATGGCTACACCTTC.

The chain couples TRBV5-1 to TRBJ1-1; the D gene is possibly TRBD1 (5 bases). The length of the CDR3 is 15 residues. CDR1 SGHRS and CDR2 YFSETQ come from the germline V gene. The ends were cut back, 0 bases at V and 4 bases at J, with 13 bases in the middle. The CDR3 loop reads CASSLEAGFGTEAFF. In nucleotides, the CDR3 is TGCGCCAGCAGCTTGGAGGCAGGGTTTGGCACTGAAGCTTTCTTT.